Each of the 13 T cell receptor beta chains below was sequenced from the same sample in a study of T cell clonality in common variable immunodeficiency. Produced via immunoSEQ multiplex PCR; TCRdb's table is partial and in-frame only. The sample shows over 50,000 clones, none of them appearing just once. The sample consisted of peripheral blood mononuclear cells. Receptors were obtained from a person between 18 and 70 years old in good health.

This clone was counted a few times. The CDR3 goes on 3 residues after the read ends, and that part is filled in from the germline J gene. The chain uses TRBV11-1 and TRBJ2-7, with D possibly matching TRBD1 (5 bases). V lost 5 bases, J lost 5 bases, and 10 bases lay in between. The CDR3 contains 12 residues. Germline V lookup: CDR1 SGHAT, CDR2 FQDESV (reference sequence). This CDR3 is CASSPWTNEQYF. CDR3 bases read: TGTGCCAGCAGCCCCTGGACAAACGAG.

This clone was detected many times. The read ends 3 residues early relative to the CDR3; the germline J gene fills the gap. V is TRBV5-1 and J is TRBJ2-5, with D perhaps TRBD1 (7 bases). V was cut by 6 bases and J by 1 base, with 16 bases left in between. Germline values: CDR1 SGHRS, CDR2 YFSETQ. This CDR3 spans 15 amino acids. This chain's CDR3 is CASNHDQGGQETQYF. The part of the CDR3 DNA that was read is TGCGCCAGCAATCACGACCAGGGGGGCCAAGAGACC.

In its sample, this clone was seen many times. The read is 3 residues too short to cover the CDR3 end, so that end is filled in from the germline J gene. The V call is TRBV19, the J call TRBJ1-1; possible D gene TRBD1, 6 bases. This CDR3 contains 12 residues. Trimming cost V 7 bases and J 5 bases, with 11 bases left between them. The germline CDR1 and CDR2 sequences are LNHDA and SQIVND (reference sequence). Incomplete CDR3 DNA: TGTGCCAGTAATAACAGGGAAACTGAA. Its protein is CASNNRETE. The whole CDR3 sequence is CASNNRETEAFF.

This clone appeared a few times. The CDR3 is cut off 3 residues early in the read; its end comes from the germline J gene. The gene calls are TRBV7-6 and TRBJ2-7; tentative D call: TRBD1 (6 bases). CDR1 is SGHVS, CDR2 FNYEAQ, per germline. The CDR3 consists of 15 residues. Trimming cost V 0 bases and J 0 bases, with 9 bases left between them. The part of the CDR3 DNA that was read is TGTGCCAGCAGCTTAGCGACAGGAAGCTCCTACGAG. Translated: CASSLATGSSYE. The entire CDR3 protein reads CASSLATGSSYEQYF. Full variable domain (missing parts from reference TRBV7-6 and TRBJ2-7): GAGVSQSPRYKVTKRGQDVALRCDPISGHVSLYWYRQALGQGPEFLTYFNYEAQQDKSGLPNDRFSAERPEGSISTLTIQRTEQRDSAMYRCASSLATGSSYEQYFGPGTRLTVT.

This clone has a count of ten or more. The CDR3 goes on 3 residues after the read ends, and that part is filled in from the germline J gene. The chain uses TRBV5-6 and TRBJ2-7; unclear D gene. This CDR3 comprises 12 residues. Trimming stripped 0 bases from V and 3 bases from J, with 4 bases between. Germline CDR1 reads SGHDT; CDR2 reads YYEEEE. CDR3 amino acids: CASSLASYEQYF. The sequenced part of the CDR3 DNA is TGTGCCAGCAGCTTGGCTAGCTACGAG. The full variable domain, in which reference TRBV5-6 and TRBJ2-7 provide the parts outside the CDR3, is DAGVTQSPTHLIKTRGQQVTLRCSPKSGHDTVSWYQQALGQGPQFIFQYYEEEERQRGNFPDRFSGHQFPNYSSELNVNALLLGDSALYLCASSLASYEQYFGPGTRLTVT.

This clone is judged large. CDR3 DNA (partial): TGTGCCAGCAGCCTCCTAGTGTCGAGCACAGATACG. It is translated as CASSLLVSSTDT. The full-length CDR3 reads as CASSLLVSSTDTQYF. This chain joins TRBV5-5 and TRBJ2-3, with D hard to call. The sequenced fragment ends 3 residues before the CDR3 boundary, so the rest is inferred from the germline J gene. Germline CDR1 SGHKS, CDR2 YYEKEE (reference sequence). The CDR3 sequence is 15 residues long. Trimming pared 4 bases from V and 0 bases from J, leaving 12 bases between.

At least ten counts were recorded for this clone. At one end the junction does not follow the germline gene, possibly because of a read error. The read comes to an end 3 residues before the CDR3 does, leaving the germline J gene to fill in the end. The V gene is TRBV4-2, the J gene TRBJ2-5, with 11 bases lining up with TRBD2. The CDR3 has 18 residues. Per the germline V gene, CDR1 is LGHNA and CDR2 is YNFKEQ. The sequenced CDR3 bases are TGCGCCAGCAGCCAAGGTAGCACTAGCGGGAGAGGGCAAGAGACC. Its translation is CASSQGSTSGRGQET. Given in full, the CDR3 is CASSQGSTSGRGQETQYF.

A word on this clone: The read ends 3 residues early relative to the CDR3; the germline J gene fills the gap. This rearrangement joins TRBV7-9 to TRBJ1-1; TRBD1 aligns across 7 bases. Germline assignment: CDR1 SEHNR and CDR2 FQNEAQ (reference sequence). The CDR3 sequence is 14 residues long. The trim removed 3 bases at V and 5 bases at J, leaving 6 bases unmatched. This chain's CDR3 is CASSLAGGRTEAFF. CDR3 bases read: TGTGCCAGCAGCTTGGCAGGGGGAAGAACTGAA.

This clone was recorded many times. The read terminates 3 residues before the CDR3 end, so the remaining end is supplied by the germline J gene. V usage is TRBV29-1 and J usage is TRBJ2-3; D is perhaps TRBD2 (6 bases). From germline, CDR1 is SQVTM and CDR2 ANQGSEA. V lost 3 bases to trimming and J lost 1 base, with 8 bases between them. The length of the CDR3 is 13 residues. The CDR3 bases that were read are TGCAGCGTTGAGTTAGCGGGCACAGATACG. This codes for CSVELAGTDT. The whole CDR3 protein is CSVELAGTDTQYF.

Notes on this clone: A read error may explain this, as a much larger clone is one base away. The read ends 3 residues before the CDR3 terminus; that terminus is restored from the germline J gene. The V and J genes are TRBV7-8 and TRBJ2-1; the match to TRBD2 covers 10 bases. Germline V gene sequence: CDR1 SGHVS, CDR2 FQNEAQ. CDR3 length: 15 residues. CDR3 sequence reads: CASSPQREGYSEQFF. CDR3 bases read: TGTGCCAGCAGCCCGCAGCGGGAGGGTTACAGTGAG. Looking up the rest from reference TRBV7-8 and TRBJ2-1 gives the full variable domain: GAGVSQSPRYKVAKRGQDVALRCDPISGHVSLFWYQQALGQGPEFLTYFQNEAQLDKSGLPSDRFFAERPEGSVSTLKIQRTQQEDSAVYLCASSPQREGYSEQFFGPGTRLTVL.

This clone was picked up many times. The CDR3 extends 3 residues past the end of the read, so its final part is completed from the germline J gene. The V gene is TRBV7-8, the J gene TRBJ2-1, with D perhaps matching TRBD2 (6 bases). Germline loops: CDR1 SGHVS, CDR2 FQNEAQ. Trimming removed 7 bases at V and 1 base at J, with 14 bases between. This CDR3 comprises 15 residues. Incomplete CDR3 DNA: TGTGCCAGCACCCGCCGGGGGAATTCCTACAATGAG. Its protein product is CASTRRGNSYNE. The complete CDR3 reads CASTRRGNSYNEQFF.

Comments on this clone: Sequencing ends 3 residues short of the CDR3 end; the germline J gene provides the rest. The V call is TRBV7-6, the J call TRBJ1-1, with D possibly being TRBD1 (5 bases). This CDR3 has 16 amino acids. V gave up 5 bases and J gave up 0 bases, with 16 bases separating them. In germline, CDR1 is SGHVS, CDR2 FNYEAQ. CDR3 DNA (partial): TGTGCCAGCAGCCGGCAGGGCGCCGTTATGAACACTGAA. Amino acid sequence: CASSRQGAVMNTE. The entire CDR3 reads CASSRQGAVMNTEAFF.

At least ten counts were recorded for this clone. From the germline J gene comes the end of the CDR3, since the read stops 3 residues before it. The chain combines TRBV7-2 with TRBJ2-7, with a possible D match to TRBD2 (6 bases). CDR1 is SGHTA, CDR2 FQGNSA, per germline. Trimming cost V 5 bases and J 4 bases, with 12 bases left between them. The CDR3 spans 13 residues. The sequenced CDR3 bases are TGTGCCAGCAGCCAGGGACTTGAATACGAG. It is translated as CASSQGLEYE. The entire CDR3 sequence reads CASSQGLEYEQYF.